These T cell receptor beta chains were read from a single sample in a study of graft-versus-host responses after intestinal transplantation. Repertoires were generated with immunoSEQ multiplex PCR, while TCRdb's copy carries only in-frame clones and drops some. This table holds 95,000 to 150,000 clones, about 95% found once. Antigens of these TCRs are unknown. The sequenced sample was unstimulated CD8+ T cells sorted from spleen or lymph node cells, obtained before intestinal transplant. These TCRs come from a human donor who received an intestinal transplant. Each CDR3 is given with its conserved first and last residue. D genes are given only for firm matches. Size is omitted from some rows. Given values are once, few, many or a class for expanded clones.

cdr3_aa: CSVVSGRTNHKGQFF
cdr3_nt: TGCAGCGTTGTAAGCGGTCGAACCAACCACAAGGGGCAGTTCTTC
d_call: .
v_call: TRBV29-1
clone_size: .
j_call: TRBJ2-1

cdr3_aa: CAISPREGTFYEQYF
cdr3_nt: TGTGCCATCAGTCCTCGTGAGGGGACCTTCTACGAGCAGTACTTC
d_call: .
v_call: TRBV10-3
clone_size: .
j_call: TRBJ2-7

cdr3_aa: CASSLTGGDEQYF
cdr3_nt: TGTGCCAGCAGCTTAACGGGAGGAGACGAGCAGTACTTC
d_call: TRBD2
v_call: TRBV7-8
clone_size: .
j_call: TRBJ2-7

cdr3_aa: CASSPLAILAGDSGELFF
cdr3_nt: TGTGCCAGCAGCCCCTTGGCCATTTTGGCGGGAGATTCCGGGGAGCTGTTTTTT
d_call: TRBD2
v_call: TRBV28
clone_size: .
j_call: TRBJ2-2

cdr3_aa: CASSLWGTSAMSTDTQYF
cdr3_nt: TGTGCCAGCAGTTTATGGGGGACTAGCGCCATGAGCACAGATACGCAGTATTTT
d_call: TRBD2
v_call: TRBV27
clone_size: .
j_call: TRBJ2-3

cdr3_aa: CASSLTMTDYEQYF
cdr3_nt: TGTGCCAGCAGTCTGACAATGACCGACTACGAGCAGTACTTC
d_call: .
v_call: TRBV27
clone_size: .
j_call: TRBJ2-7

cdr3_aa: CASSFVVGVNEQFF
cdr3_nt: TGTGCCAGCAGCTTCGTCGTAGGGGTTAATGAGCAGTTCTTC
d_call: .
v_call: TRBV7-9
clone_size: .
j_call: TRBJ2-1

cdr3_aa: CASSQEGDREAPEAFF
cdr3_nt: TGTGCCAGCAGCCAAGAGGGGGACAGGGAGGCGCCTGAAGCTTTCTTT
d_call: TRBD1
v_call: TRBV4-2
clone_size: .
j_call: TRBJ1-1

cdr3_aa: CASSLAGSNTEAFF
cdr3_nt: TGTGCCAGCAGCTTAGCGGGATCGAACACTGAAGCTTTCTTT
d_call: .
v_call: TRBV11-2
clone_size: .
j_call: TRBJ1-1

cdr3_aa: CASSMTGANTGELFF
cdr3_nt: TGTGCCAGCAGCATGACAGGCGCGAACACCGGGGAGCTGTTTTTT
d_call: .
v_call: TRBV7-6
clone_size: once
j_call: TRBJ2-2